Reported below is one T cell receptor (beta chain). Its antigen remains unidentified. The data belong to a study of identical twins. The V and J ends lost 5 bases and 6 bases respectively, with 15 bases between them. This CDR3 contains 14 residues. The germline CDR1 and CDR2 sequences are MDHEN and SYDVKM. Regarding the study as a whole: Cord blood beta clonotypes present at high abundance carried fewer insertions; no such pattern appeared in memory repertoires.

TCRdb independently ran MiXCR on the 5' RACE reads; one entry per CDR3 protein. The repertoire holds 500,000 to 550,000 distinct CDR3 sequences, with 20% to 25% as singletons. This same sample was also taken into another study, of yellow fever vaccine responses in identical twins.

This chain connects TRBV28 to TRBJ2-3; D is perhaps TRBD2 (6 bases). This receptor was obtained from a woman aged 18-29 years in good health. The sample taken for sequencing was CD4+ T cells sorted from blood. The CDR3 spells CASSGGYRWDTQYF. The CDR3 DNA follows: TGTGCCAGCAGTGGGGGGTACCGATGGGATACGCAGTATTTT.